The sequence of this TCR beta chain was determined in a study of lymphopenia after photon versus proton radiotherapy. Findings and limits, study-wide: Under photons, naive T cells and diversity fell while effector/memory populations rose. Better survival with proton therapy was suggested as possible, not demonstrated.

Comment on this clone: The antigen remains unidentified.

Assay used: immunoSEQ multiplex PCR; TCRdb lists only in-frame clones, some missing. This sample has some 55,000 clones, with about four fifths found just once. There are 15 residues in the CDR3. Germline CDR1 reads MNHEY; CDR2 reads SMNVEV (reference sequence). Losses at the gene ends were 5 bases for V and 8 bases for J; bases not matched to a gene: 9. The sample here was peripheral blood, taken from a patient treated with photon-based radiotherapy. The chain links TRBV27 to TRBJ2-1; 10 bases match TRBD1. The receptor was derived from a man in his fifties or sixties with gastric cancer. CDR3: CASSRDRGFIDEQFF. DNA for the CDR3: TGTGCCAGCAGTCGGGACAGGGGTTTTATAGATGAGCAGTTCTTC.